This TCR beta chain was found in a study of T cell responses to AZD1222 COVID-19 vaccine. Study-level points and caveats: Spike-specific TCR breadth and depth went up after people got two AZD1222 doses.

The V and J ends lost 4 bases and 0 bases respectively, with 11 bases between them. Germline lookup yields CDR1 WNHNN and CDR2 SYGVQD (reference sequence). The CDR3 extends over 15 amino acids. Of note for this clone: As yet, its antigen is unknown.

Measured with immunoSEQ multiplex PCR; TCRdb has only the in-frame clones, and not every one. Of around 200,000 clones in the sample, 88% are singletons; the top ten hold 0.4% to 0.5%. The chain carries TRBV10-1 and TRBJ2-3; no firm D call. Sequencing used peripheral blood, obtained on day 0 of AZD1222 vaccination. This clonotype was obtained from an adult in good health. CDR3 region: CASSGTATSTDTQYF. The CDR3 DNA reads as TGCGCCAGCAGTGGTACAGCGACTAGCACAGATACGCAGTATTTT.